These T cell receptor beta chains were read from a single sample in a study of CD8 T cells in Susac syndrome. MiXCR was run by TCRdb on the immunoSEQ multiplex PCR reads, yielding one entry per CDR3 protein. The data show 130,000 or so distinct CDR3 sequences, around 85% seen once. Material for sequencing was CD8+ T cells from PBMCs. The receptors were gathered from a human donor with multiple sclerosis. Each CDR3 is given with its conserved first and last residue. Each record gives: D gene, V gene, J gene, CDR3 DNA, CDR3 protein. The D gene is left open where the match is weak.

.	TRBV28	TRBJ1-2	TGTGCCAGCAGTTTCCCTCTTCCGGGTGACTATGGCTACACCTTC	CASSFPLPGDYGYTF
.	TRBV9	TRBJ2-2	TGTGCCAGCAATCCAGCGAACACCGGGGAGCTGTTTTTT	CASNPANTGELFF
.	TRBV29-1	TRBJ1-1	TGCAGCGTTCAAGACGAGGGGAACACTGAAGCTTTCTTT	CSVQDEGNTEAFF
.	TRBV20-1	TRBJ1-2	TGCAGTGCTAGAGATCTTGATAGGGGGGACTATGGCTACACCTTC	CSARDLDRGDYGYTF
.	TRBV2	TRBJ2-6	TGTGCCAGTGCGATGGTCTCCTCTGGGGCCAACGTCCTGACTTTC	CASAMVSSGANVLTF
.	TRBV4-1	TRBJ2-1	TGCGCCAGCAGCCAAGAACCCCGGGACAACGAGCAGTTCTTC	CASSQEPRDNEQFF
.	TRBV15	TRBJ2-1	TGTGCCACCCTTGGGACCCTGGACAATGAGCAGTTCTTC	CATLGTLDNEQFF
.	TRBV12-3/TRBV12-4	TRBJ1-4	TGTGCCAGCAGGTATCAGGCTGAAAAACTGTTTTTT	CASRYQAEKLFF
TRBD1	TRBV6-1	TRBJ2-7	TGTGCCAGCAGTAATTCCCGAGGGACAGGGGCCTACGAGCAGTACTTC	CASSNSRGTGAYEQYF
.	TRBV11-2	TRBJ2-3	TGTGCCAGCAGCTTAGGTGTTTCTACGCCCGGAGATACGCAGTATTTT	CASSLGVSTPGDTQYF
TRBD1	TRBV4-1	TRBJ2-7	TGCGCCAGCAGCCAAGGGGGGACAGGGGGGTACGAGCAGTACTTC	CASSQGGTGGYEQYF
TRBD1	TRBV28	TRBJ1-1	TGTGCCAGCCTCCTCACCGGGACAGGGAGGAGAACTGAAGCTTTCTTT	CASLLTGTGRRTEAFF
TRBD2	TRBV12-3/TRBV12-4	TRBJ2-1	TGTGCCAGCAGTTTAGCGAGGGACTATAACTACAATGAGCAGTTCTTC	CASSLARDYNYNEQFF
TRBD1	TRBV7-9	TRBJ2-1	TGTGCCAGCAGCTCAGCACAGGGGAGCTCCTACGAGCAGTTCTTC	CASSSAQGSSYEQFF